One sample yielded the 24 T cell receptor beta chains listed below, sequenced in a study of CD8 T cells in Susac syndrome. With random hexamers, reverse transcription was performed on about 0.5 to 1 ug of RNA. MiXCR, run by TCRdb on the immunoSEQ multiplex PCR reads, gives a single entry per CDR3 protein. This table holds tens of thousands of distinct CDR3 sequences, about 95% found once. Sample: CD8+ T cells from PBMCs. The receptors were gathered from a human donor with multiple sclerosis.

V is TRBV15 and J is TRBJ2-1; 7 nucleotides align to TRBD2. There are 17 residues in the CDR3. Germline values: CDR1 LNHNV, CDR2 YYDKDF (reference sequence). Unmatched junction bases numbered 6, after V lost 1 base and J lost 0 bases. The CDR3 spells CATSRAPLADSYNEQFF. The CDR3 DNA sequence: TGTGCCACCAGCAGAGCCCCGCTAGCGGACTCCTACAATGAGCAGTTCTTC.

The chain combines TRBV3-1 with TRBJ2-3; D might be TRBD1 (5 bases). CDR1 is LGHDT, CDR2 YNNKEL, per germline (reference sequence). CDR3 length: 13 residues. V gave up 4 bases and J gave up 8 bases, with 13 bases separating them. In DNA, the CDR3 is TGTGCCAGCAGCCCCTTGAAAAGGGGTACGCAGTATTTT. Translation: CASSPLKRGTQYF.

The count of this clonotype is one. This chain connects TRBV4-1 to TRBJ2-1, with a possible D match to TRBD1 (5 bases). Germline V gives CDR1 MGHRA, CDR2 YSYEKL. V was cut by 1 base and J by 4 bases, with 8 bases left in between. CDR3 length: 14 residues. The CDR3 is CASSQVDSYNEQFF. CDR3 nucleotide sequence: TGCGCCAGCAGCCAAGTCGACAGTTACAATGAGCAGTTCTTC.

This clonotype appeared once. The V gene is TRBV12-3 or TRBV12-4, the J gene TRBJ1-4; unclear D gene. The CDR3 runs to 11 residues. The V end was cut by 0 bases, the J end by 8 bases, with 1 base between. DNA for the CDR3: TGTGCCAGCAGTTTAGCCGAAAAACTGTTTTTT. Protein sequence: CASSLAEKLFF.

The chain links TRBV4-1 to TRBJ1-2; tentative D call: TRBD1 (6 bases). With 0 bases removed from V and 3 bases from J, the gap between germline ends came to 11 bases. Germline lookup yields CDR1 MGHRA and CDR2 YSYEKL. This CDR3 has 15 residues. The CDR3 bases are TGCGCCAGCAGCCAAGATCCCGCAGGGGACTATGGCTACACCTTC. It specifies CASSQDPAGDYGYTF.

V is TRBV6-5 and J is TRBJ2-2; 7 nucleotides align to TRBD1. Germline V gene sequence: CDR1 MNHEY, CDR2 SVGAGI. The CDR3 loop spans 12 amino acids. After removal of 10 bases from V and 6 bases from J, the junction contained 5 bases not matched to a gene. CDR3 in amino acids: CATGQGAGELFF. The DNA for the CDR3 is TGTGCCACCGGGCAGGGGGCCGGGGAGCTGTTTTTT.

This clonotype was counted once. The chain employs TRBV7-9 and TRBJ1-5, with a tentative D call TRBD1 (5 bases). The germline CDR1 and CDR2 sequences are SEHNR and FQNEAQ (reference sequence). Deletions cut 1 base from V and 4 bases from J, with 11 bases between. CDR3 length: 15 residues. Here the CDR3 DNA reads TGTGCCAGCAGCTTAGAGGCGGCAGGGAATCAGCCCCAGCATTTT. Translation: CASSLEAAGNQPQHF.

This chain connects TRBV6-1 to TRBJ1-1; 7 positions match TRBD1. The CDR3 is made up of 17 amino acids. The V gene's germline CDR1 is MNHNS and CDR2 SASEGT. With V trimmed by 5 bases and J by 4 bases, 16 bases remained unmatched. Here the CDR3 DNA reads TGTGCCAGCAGTCCTACCTGGGGCAGGGGGAGGATCACTGAAGCTTTCTTT. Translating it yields CASSPTWGRGRITEAFF.

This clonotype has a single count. CDR3: CASSPGLTPYEQYF. CDR3 coding DNA: TGCGCCAGCAGCCCCGGACTGACGCCCTACGAGCAGTACTTC. The chain carries TRBV5-1 and TRBJ2-7; tentative D call: TRBD2 (5 bases). Germline V gene sequence: CDR1 SGHRS, CDR2 YFSETQ. The CDR3 spans 14 residues. V was clipped by 4 bases and J by 2 bases, with 13 bases between them.

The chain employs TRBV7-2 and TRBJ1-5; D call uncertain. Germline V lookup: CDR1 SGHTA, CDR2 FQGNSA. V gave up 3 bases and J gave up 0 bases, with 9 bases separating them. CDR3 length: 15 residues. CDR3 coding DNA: TGTGCCAGCAGCTTTTTCCGAGGTAGCAATCAGCCCCAGCATTTT. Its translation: CASSFFRGSNQPQHF.

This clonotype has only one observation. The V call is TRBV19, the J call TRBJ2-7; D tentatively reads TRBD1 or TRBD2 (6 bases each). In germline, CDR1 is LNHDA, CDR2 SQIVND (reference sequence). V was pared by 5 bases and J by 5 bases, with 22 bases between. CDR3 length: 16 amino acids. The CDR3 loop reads CASSPSWGAAYDEQYF. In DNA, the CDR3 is TGTGCCAGTAGTCCCTCGTGGGGGGCCGCCTACGACGAGCAGTACTTC.

The CDR3 reads CASSSGTGQKTQYF. CDR3 DNA: TGTGCCAGCAGCTCCGGGACAGGGCAGAAGACCCAGTACTTC. V and J are TRBV13 and TRBJ2-5, with TRBD1 identical over 9 bases. In germline, CDR1 is PRHDT, CDR2 FYEKMQ (reference sequence). The CDR3 totals 14 residues. V lost 4 bases, J lost 6 bases, and 6 bases stayed unmatched.

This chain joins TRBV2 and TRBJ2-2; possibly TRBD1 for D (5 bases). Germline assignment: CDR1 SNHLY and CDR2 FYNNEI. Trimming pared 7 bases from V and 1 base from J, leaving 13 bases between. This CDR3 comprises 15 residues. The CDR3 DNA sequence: TGTGCCAGCATAGGCGGACATTTGAACACCGGGGAGCTGTTTTTT. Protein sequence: CASIGGHLNTGELFF.

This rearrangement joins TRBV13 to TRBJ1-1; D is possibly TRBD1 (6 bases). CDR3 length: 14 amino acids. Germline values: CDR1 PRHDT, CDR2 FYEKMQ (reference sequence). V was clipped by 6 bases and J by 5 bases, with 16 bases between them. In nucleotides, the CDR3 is TGTGCCAGCAGTCCAAAGGGGGACGGAACTGAAGCTTTCTTT. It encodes CASSPKGDGTEAFF.

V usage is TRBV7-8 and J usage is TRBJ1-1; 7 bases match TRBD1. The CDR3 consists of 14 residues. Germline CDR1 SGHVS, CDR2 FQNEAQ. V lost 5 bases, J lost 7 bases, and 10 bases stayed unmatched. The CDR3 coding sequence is TGTGCCAGCAGCACCCGACAGGGTATGGGTGAAGCTTTCTTT. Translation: CASSTRQGMGEAFF.

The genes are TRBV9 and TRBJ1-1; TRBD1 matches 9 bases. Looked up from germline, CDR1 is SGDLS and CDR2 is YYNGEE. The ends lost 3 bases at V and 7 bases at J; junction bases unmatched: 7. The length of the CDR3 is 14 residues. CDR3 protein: CASSGGQGVSEAFF. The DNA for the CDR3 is TGTGCCAGCAGCGGGGGACAGGGTGTCAGTGAAGCTTTCTTT. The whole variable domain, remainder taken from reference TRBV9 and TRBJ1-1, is DSGVTQTPKHLITATGQRVTLRCSPRSGDLSVYWYQQSLDQGLQFLIQYYNGEERAKGNILERFSAQQFPDLHSELNLSSLELGDSALYFCASSGGQGVSEAFFGQGTRLTVV.

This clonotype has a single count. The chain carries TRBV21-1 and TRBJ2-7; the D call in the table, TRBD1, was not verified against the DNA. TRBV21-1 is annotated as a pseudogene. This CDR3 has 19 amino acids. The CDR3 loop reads CASSKSRPGRGRGHYEQYF. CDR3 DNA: TGTGCCAGCAGCAAATCTAGGCCAGGTCGGGGCAGGGGGCACTACGAGCAGTACTTC.

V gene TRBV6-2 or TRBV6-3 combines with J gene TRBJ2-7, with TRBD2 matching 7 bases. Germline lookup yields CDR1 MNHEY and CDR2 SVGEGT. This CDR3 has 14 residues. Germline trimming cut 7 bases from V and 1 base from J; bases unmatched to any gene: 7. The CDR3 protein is CASKRAGSSYEQYF. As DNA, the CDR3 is TGTGCCAGCAAGAGAGCGGGGTCTTCCTACGAGCAGTACTTC.

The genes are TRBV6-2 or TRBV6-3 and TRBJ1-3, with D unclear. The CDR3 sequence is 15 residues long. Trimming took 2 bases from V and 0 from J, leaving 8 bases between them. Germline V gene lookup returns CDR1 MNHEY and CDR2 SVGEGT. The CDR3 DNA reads TGTGCCAGCAGTTACCCTCGGGACTCTGGAAACACCATATATTTT. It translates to CASSYPRDSGNTIYF.

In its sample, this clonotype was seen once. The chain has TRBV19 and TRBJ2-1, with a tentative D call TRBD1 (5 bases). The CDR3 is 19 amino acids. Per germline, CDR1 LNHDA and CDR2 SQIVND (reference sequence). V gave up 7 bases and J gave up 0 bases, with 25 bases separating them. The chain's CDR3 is CASTLRAGNLESSYNEQFF. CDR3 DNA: TGTGCCAGTACCCTACGGGCAGGGAACCTGGAGAGCTCCTACAATGAGCAGTTCTTC.

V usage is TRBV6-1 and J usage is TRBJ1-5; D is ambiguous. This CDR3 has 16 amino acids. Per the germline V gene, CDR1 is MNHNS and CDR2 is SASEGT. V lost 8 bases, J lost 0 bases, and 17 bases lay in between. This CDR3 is CASRENRLYSNQPQHF. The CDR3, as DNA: TGTGCCAGCCGCGAGAACAGACTTTATAGCAATCAGCCCCAGCATTTT.

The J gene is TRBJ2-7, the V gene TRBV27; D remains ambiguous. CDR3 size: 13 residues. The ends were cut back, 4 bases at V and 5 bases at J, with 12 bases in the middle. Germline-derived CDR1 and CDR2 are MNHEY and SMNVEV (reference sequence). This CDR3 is CASSSLMDHEQYF. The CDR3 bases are TGTGCCAGCAGTTCCCTCATGGACCACGAGCAGTACTTC.

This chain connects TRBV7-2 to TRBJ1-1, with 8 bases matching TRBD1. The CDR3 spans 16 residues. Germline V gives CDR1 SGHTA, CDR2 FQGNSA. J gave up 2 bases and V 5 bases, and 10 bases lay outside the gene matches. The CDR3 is CASSQTGALANTEAFF. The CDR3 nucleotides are TGTGCCAGCAGCCAGACAGGGGCCTTAGCCAACACTGAAGCTTTCTTT.

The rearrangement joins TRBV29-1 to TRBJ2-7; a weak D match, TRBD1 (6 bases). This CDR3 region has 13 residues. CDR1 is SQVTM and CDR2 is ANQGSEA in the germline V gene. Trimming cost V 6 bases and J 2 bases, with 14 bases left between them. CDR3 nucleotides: TGCAGCGTCATGGACAGCTTCACCTACGAGCAGTACTTC. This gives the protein CSVMDSFTYEQYF.